These T cell receptor beta chains were read from a single sample in a study of blood T cell repertoires in COVID-19. Profiling relied on immunoSEQ multiplex PCR, and the TCRdb table lists in-frame clones only, not all of them. The sample holds under 200,000 clones, 87% seen once. Sequencing was carried out using peripheral blood. Receptors were obtained from a man between 35 and 55 years old with active or convalescent COVID-19. CDR3s include the opening cysteine and the closing phenylalanine or tryptophan. A D gene is named only where the DNA matches it firmly. Where a row states a size, it is once, few, many or the class of an expanded clone; other rows omit it.

d_call	v_call	clone_size	j_call	cdr3_aa	cdr3_nt
TRBD1	TRBV5-6	NA	TRBJ2-7	CASSLGQGFYEQYF	TGTGCCAGCAGCTTGGGACAGGGGTTCTACGAGCAGTACTTC
NA	TRBV6-5	NA	TRBJ2-3	CASSYNGDTQYF	TGTGCCAGCAGTTACAACGGAGATACGCAGTATTTT
TRBD1	TRBV2	NA	TRBJ2-7	CASMLGGQAAYEQYF	TGTGCCAGCATGCTTGGGGGACAGGCAGCCTACGAGCAGTACTTC
NA	TRBV9	NA	TRBJ1-6	CASRRDYNSPLHF	TGTGCCAGCAGACGGGACTATAATTCACCCCTCCACTTT
NA	TRBV4-1	NA	TRBJ2-3	CASSQDLGTDTQYF	TGCGCCAGCAGCCAAGACCTCGGCACAGATACGCAGTATTTT
NA	TRBV10-2	NA	TRBJ2-1	CASSSFSGSYNEQFF	TGCGCCAGCAGTTCCTTCTCGGGCTCCTACAATGAGCAGTTCTTC
TRBD1	TRBV29-1	NA	TRBJ1-5	CSVEGPDRGPNQPQHF	TGCAGCGTTGAAGGTCCGGACAGGGGGCCCAATCAGCCCCAGCATTTT
NA	TRBV4-3	NA	TRBJ2-1	CASSQDGVGFDNEQFF	TGCGCCAGCAGCCAAGACGGGGTGGGTTTCGACAATGAGCAGTTCTTC
NA	TRBV2	NA	TRBJ1-1	CASSEKRRGGTEAFF	TGTGCCAGCAGTGAAAAGAGAAGAGGGGGCACTGAAGCTTTCTTT
TRBD1	TRBV30	NA	TRBJ2-7	CAWSVRRDRGAEQYF	TGTGCCTGGAGTGTCCGCCGGGACAGGGGAGCCGAGCAGTACTTC
NA	TRBV6-2/TRBV6-3	NA	TRBJ1-3	CASSRGVTIYF	TGTGCCAGCAGCCGTGGAGTCACCATATATTTT
TRBD1	TRBV5-4	NA	TRBJ1-1	CASSLLGTANTEAFF	TGTGCCAGCAGCTTACTAGGGACAGCGAACACTGAAGCTTTCTTT
NA	TRBV4-1	NA	TRBJ1-1	CASSQDRVGAFF	TGCGCCAGCAGCCAAGATCGGGTTGGAGCTTTCTTT
TRBD1	TRBV7-2	NA	TRBJ2-7	CASSFPGTGILGVAYEQYF	TGTGCCAGCAGCTTCCCCGGGACAGGGATTTTAGGTGTGGCCTACGAGCAGTACTTC
NA	TRBV19	NA	TRBJ2-1	CASSPGGALKYNEQFF	TGTGCCAGTAGTCCAGGAGGGGCCCTTAAATACAATGAGCAGTTCTTC
TRBD2	TRBV28	NA	TRBJ2-5	CASSLVPTSGGPNLQETQYF	TGTGCCAGCAGTTTGGTCCCCACTAGCGGGGGGCCGAATCTCCAAGAGACCCAGTACTTC
NA	TRBV5-1	NA	TRBJ1-1	CASSLDIGGTEAFF	TGCGCCAGCAGCTTGGACATTGGGGGGACTGAAGCTTTCTTT
NA	TRBV11-2	NA	TRBJ2-7	CASSLVRYEQYF	TGTGCCAGCAGCTTAGTGCGCTACGAGCAGTACTTC
NA	TRBV30	few	TRBJ1-5	CAWSVPDRNNQPQHF	TGTGCCTGGAGTGTCCCCGACAGGAACAATCAGCCCCAGCATTTT
NA	TRBV5-1	NA	TRBJ1-2	CASSPGGSGNGYTF	TGCGCCAGCAGCCCCGGGGGTTCAGGGAACGGCTACACCTTC
TRBD1	TRBV5-4	NA	TRBJ1-3	CASSMGQGARGNTIYF	TGTGCCAGCAGCATGGGACAGGGGGCGCGAGGAAACACCATATATTTT
NA	TRBV9	NA	TRBJ1-3	CASSDRAGNTIYF	TGTGCCAGCAGCGACAGGGCTGGAAACACCATATATTTT
TRBD2	TRBV5-1	NA	TRBJ2-7	CASSGGLAGFYEQYF	TGCGCCAGCAGCGGGGGACTAGCGGGGTTCTACGAGCAGTACTTC
TRBD1	TRBV4-1	NA	TRBJ1-5	CASSRYRGNGQPQHF	TGCGCCAGCAGCCGGTACAGGGGGAATGGTCAGCCCCAGCATTTT
NA	TRBV5-4	once	TRBJ2-7	CASSPDSIIYEQYF	TGTGCCAGCAGCCCGGACAGCATAATCTACGAGCAGTACTTC
NA	TRBV9	NA	TRBJ2-1	CASSVRDSPLNEQFF	TGTGCCAGCAGCGTAAGGGACTCCCCCCTCAATGAGCAGTTCTTC
TRBD1	TRBV5-1	once	TRBJ1-4	CASSPGQVNEKLFF	TGCGCCAGCAGCCCTGGACAGGTTAATGAAAAACTGTTTTTT
NA	TRBV15	NA	TRBJ1-1	CATSSRGGERTEAFF	TGTGCCACCAGCAGCAGGGGTGGGGAACGGACTGAAGCTTTCTTT
NA	TRBV19	NA	TRBJ2-3	CASSPLPGQSTDTQYF	TGTGCCAGTAGTCCCCTACCAGGACAGAGCACAGATACGCAGTATTTT
NA	TRBV5-4	NA	TRBJ2-2	CASSLESGEPTGELFF	TGTGCCAGCAGCTTGGAGTCAGGGGAGCCCACCGGGGAGCTGTTTTTT
NA	TRBV9	NA	TRBJ1-2	CASSPTGPNGYTF	TGTGCCAGCAGCCCAACAGGGCCCAATGGCTACACCTTC
NA	TRBV9	NA	TRBJ2-3	CASSVGTDRDTQYF	TGTGCCAGCAGCGTAGGGACTGACAGGGATACGCAGTATTTT
NA	TRBV6-5	NA	TRBJ1-1	CASSQHRNTEAFF	TGTGCCAGCAGTCAACACAGGAACACTGAAGCTTTCTTT
TRBD2	TRBV29-1	NA	TRBJ2-1	CSVERAGLANDEQFF	TGCAGCGTTGAGCGAGCGGGACTTGCAAACGATGAGCAGTTCTTC
TRBD2	TRBV15	NA	TRBJ2-7	CATSREAGGGYEQYF	TGTGCCACCAGCAGAGAGGCTGGCGGGGGCTACGAGCAGTACTTC
NA	TRBV9	NA	TRBJ1-2	CASSVGGQPNYGYTF	TGTGCCAGCAGCGTAGGGGGACAACCCAACTATGGCTACACCTTC
NA	TRBV3-1/TRBV3-2	NA	TRBJ2-3	CASSQEAPFPADTQYF	TGTGCCAGCAGCCAAGAGGCCCCCTTTCCCGCAGATACGCAGTATTTT
NA	TRBV4-3	NA	TRBJ1-1	CASNLGGGAGTEAFF	TGCGCCAGCAACCTGGGTGGGGGAGCGGGCACTGAAGCTTTCTTT
NA	TRBV23-1	once	TRBJ2-7	CASSPSSWRRVYEQYF	TGCGCCAGCAGTCCGTCCTCTTGGCGGCGTGTGTACGAGCAGTACTTC
TRBD1	TRBV5-6	NA	TRBJ2-3	CASSLGQGASTDTQYF	TGTGCCAGCAGCCTTGGACAGGGGGCTAGCACAGATACGCAGTATTTT
NA	TRBV7-9	NA	TRBJ1-1	CASSSRVAGANTEAFF	TGTGCCAGCAGCTCACGAGTGGCAGGGGCGAACACTGAAGCTTTCTTT
NA	TRBV6-5	NA	TRBJ1-1	CASSRDERKTFF	TGTGCCAGCTCGAGGGATGAGAGGAAAACTTTCTTT
NA	TRBV2	NA	TRBJ2-7	CASSPDTSYEQYF	TGTGCCAGCAGTCCGGACACGTCCTACGAGCAGTACTTC
NA	TRBV4-2	NA	TRBJ1-1	CASSQQDGSTEAFF	TGTGCCAGCAGCCAACAAGACGGGTCCACTGAAGCTTTCTTT
TRBD2	TRBV27	once	TRBJ2-7	CASSLESSGGFYEQYF	TGTGCCAGCAGTTTGGAATCCAGCGGGGGATTCTACGAGCAGTACTTC
TRBD1	TRBV19	NA	TRBJ1-1	CASSLRQGATEAFF	TGTGCCAGTAGTCTCAGACAGGGGGCCACTGAAGCTTTCTTT
TRBD1	TRBV7-8	NA	TRBJ2-7	CASSHDRVATYEQYF	TGTGCCAGCAGCCACGACAGGGTCGCTACCTACGAGCAGTACTTC
NA	TRBV5-1	NA	TRBJ2-7	CASKVEDFSSYEQYF	TGCGCCAGCAAAGTAGAGGACTTTAGCTCCTACGAGCAGTACTTC
NA	TRBV6-2/TRBV6-3	few	TRBJ1-1	CASSYNVGGPDTEAFF	TGTGCCAGCAGTTACAACGTGGGGGGGCCGGACACTGAAGCTTTCTTT
TRBD1	TRBV5-1	NA	TRBJ2-2	CASSQGAGTTGELFF	TGCGCCAGCAGCCAGGGGGCAGGGACCACCGGGGAGCTGTTTTTT
TRBD2	TRBV29-1	NA	TRBJ2-7	CSVEGLAGYEQYF	TGCAGCGTTGAAGGGCTAGCGGGGTACGAGCAGTACTTC
TRBD2	TRBV11-2	NA	TRBJ2-1	CASGAGTSGSHEQFF	TGTGCCAGCGGGGCGGGTACTAGCGGGAGTCATGAGCAGTTCTTC
TRBD1	TRBV9	NA	TRBJ1-2	CASSARDRGLNYGYTF	TGTGCCAGCAGCGCGAGGGACAGGGGGCTCAACTATGGCTACACCTTC
NA	TRBV5-1	NA	TRBJ2-1	CASSFDEWAGNEQFF	TGCGCCAGCAGCTTCGATGAGTGGGCCGGCAATGAGCAGTTCTTC
TRBD2	TRBV3-1/TRBV3-2	once	TRBJ2-5	CASSHGLTRGGVTQYF	TGTGCCAGCAGCCATGGTCTCACTCGGGGGGGCGTGACCCAGTACTTC